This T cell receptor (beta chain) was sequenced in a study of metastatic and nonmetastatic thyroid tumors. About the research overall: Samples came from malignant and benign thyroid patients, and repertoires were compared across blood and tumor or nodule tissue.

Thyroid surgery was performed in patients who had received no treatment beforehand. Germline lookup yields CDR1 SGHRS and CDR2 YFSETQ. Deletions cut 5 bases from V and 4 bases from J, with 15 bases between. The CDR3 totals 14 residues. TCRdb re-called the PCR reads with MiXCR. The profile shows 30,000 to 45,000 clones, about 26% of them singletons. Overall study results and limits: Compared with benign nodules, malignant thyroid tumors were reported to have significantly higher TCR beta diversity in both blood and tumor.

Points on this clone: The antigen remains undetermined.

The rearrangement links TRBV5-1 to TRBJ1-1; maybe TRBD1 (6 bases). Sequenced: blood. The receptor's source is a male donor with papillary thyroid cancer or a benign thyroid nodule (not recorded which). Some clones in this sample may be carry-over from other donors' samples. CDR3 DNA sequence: TGCGCCAGCAGGGCCACAGGGTCGACCACTGAAGCTTTCTTT. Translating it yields CASRATGSTTEAFF. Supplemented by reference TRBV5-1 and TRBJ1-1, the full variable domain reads KAGVTQTPRYLIKTRGQQVTLSCSPISGHRSVSWYQQTPGQGLQFLFEYFSETQRNKGNFPGRFSGRQFSNSRSEMNVSTLELGDSALYLCASRATGSTTEAFFGQGTRLTVV.